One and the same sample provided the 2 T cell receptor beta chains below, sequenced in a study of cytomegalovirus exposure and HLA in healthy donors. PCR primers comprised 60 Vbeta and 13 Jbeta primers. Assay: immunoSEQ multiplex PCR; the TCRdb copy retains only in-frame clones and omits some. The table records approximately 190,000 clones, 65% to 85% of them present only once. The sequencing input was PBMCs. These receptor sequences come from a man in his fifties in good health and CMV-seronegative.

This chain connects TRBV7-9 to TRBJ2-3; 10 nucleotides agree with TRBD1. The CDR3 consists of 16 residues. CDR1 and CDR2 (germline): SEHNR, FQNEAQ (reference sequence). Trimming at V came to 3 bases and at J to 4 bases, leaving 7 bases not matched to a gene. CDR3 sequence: CASSFLTGGNADTQYF. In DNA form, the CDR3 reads TGTGCCAGCAGCTTCCTGACAGGGGGCAACGCAGATACGCAGTATTTT.

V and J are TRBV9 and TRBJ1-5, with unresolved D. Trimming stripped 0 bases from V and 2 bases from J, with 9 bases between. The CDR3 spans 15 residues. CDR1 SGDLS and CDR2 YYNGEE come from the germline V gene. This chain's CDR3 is CASSVGVGGNQPQHF. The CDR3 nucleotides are TGTGCCAGCAGCGTAGGGGTCGGAGGCAATCAGCCCCAGCATTTT.